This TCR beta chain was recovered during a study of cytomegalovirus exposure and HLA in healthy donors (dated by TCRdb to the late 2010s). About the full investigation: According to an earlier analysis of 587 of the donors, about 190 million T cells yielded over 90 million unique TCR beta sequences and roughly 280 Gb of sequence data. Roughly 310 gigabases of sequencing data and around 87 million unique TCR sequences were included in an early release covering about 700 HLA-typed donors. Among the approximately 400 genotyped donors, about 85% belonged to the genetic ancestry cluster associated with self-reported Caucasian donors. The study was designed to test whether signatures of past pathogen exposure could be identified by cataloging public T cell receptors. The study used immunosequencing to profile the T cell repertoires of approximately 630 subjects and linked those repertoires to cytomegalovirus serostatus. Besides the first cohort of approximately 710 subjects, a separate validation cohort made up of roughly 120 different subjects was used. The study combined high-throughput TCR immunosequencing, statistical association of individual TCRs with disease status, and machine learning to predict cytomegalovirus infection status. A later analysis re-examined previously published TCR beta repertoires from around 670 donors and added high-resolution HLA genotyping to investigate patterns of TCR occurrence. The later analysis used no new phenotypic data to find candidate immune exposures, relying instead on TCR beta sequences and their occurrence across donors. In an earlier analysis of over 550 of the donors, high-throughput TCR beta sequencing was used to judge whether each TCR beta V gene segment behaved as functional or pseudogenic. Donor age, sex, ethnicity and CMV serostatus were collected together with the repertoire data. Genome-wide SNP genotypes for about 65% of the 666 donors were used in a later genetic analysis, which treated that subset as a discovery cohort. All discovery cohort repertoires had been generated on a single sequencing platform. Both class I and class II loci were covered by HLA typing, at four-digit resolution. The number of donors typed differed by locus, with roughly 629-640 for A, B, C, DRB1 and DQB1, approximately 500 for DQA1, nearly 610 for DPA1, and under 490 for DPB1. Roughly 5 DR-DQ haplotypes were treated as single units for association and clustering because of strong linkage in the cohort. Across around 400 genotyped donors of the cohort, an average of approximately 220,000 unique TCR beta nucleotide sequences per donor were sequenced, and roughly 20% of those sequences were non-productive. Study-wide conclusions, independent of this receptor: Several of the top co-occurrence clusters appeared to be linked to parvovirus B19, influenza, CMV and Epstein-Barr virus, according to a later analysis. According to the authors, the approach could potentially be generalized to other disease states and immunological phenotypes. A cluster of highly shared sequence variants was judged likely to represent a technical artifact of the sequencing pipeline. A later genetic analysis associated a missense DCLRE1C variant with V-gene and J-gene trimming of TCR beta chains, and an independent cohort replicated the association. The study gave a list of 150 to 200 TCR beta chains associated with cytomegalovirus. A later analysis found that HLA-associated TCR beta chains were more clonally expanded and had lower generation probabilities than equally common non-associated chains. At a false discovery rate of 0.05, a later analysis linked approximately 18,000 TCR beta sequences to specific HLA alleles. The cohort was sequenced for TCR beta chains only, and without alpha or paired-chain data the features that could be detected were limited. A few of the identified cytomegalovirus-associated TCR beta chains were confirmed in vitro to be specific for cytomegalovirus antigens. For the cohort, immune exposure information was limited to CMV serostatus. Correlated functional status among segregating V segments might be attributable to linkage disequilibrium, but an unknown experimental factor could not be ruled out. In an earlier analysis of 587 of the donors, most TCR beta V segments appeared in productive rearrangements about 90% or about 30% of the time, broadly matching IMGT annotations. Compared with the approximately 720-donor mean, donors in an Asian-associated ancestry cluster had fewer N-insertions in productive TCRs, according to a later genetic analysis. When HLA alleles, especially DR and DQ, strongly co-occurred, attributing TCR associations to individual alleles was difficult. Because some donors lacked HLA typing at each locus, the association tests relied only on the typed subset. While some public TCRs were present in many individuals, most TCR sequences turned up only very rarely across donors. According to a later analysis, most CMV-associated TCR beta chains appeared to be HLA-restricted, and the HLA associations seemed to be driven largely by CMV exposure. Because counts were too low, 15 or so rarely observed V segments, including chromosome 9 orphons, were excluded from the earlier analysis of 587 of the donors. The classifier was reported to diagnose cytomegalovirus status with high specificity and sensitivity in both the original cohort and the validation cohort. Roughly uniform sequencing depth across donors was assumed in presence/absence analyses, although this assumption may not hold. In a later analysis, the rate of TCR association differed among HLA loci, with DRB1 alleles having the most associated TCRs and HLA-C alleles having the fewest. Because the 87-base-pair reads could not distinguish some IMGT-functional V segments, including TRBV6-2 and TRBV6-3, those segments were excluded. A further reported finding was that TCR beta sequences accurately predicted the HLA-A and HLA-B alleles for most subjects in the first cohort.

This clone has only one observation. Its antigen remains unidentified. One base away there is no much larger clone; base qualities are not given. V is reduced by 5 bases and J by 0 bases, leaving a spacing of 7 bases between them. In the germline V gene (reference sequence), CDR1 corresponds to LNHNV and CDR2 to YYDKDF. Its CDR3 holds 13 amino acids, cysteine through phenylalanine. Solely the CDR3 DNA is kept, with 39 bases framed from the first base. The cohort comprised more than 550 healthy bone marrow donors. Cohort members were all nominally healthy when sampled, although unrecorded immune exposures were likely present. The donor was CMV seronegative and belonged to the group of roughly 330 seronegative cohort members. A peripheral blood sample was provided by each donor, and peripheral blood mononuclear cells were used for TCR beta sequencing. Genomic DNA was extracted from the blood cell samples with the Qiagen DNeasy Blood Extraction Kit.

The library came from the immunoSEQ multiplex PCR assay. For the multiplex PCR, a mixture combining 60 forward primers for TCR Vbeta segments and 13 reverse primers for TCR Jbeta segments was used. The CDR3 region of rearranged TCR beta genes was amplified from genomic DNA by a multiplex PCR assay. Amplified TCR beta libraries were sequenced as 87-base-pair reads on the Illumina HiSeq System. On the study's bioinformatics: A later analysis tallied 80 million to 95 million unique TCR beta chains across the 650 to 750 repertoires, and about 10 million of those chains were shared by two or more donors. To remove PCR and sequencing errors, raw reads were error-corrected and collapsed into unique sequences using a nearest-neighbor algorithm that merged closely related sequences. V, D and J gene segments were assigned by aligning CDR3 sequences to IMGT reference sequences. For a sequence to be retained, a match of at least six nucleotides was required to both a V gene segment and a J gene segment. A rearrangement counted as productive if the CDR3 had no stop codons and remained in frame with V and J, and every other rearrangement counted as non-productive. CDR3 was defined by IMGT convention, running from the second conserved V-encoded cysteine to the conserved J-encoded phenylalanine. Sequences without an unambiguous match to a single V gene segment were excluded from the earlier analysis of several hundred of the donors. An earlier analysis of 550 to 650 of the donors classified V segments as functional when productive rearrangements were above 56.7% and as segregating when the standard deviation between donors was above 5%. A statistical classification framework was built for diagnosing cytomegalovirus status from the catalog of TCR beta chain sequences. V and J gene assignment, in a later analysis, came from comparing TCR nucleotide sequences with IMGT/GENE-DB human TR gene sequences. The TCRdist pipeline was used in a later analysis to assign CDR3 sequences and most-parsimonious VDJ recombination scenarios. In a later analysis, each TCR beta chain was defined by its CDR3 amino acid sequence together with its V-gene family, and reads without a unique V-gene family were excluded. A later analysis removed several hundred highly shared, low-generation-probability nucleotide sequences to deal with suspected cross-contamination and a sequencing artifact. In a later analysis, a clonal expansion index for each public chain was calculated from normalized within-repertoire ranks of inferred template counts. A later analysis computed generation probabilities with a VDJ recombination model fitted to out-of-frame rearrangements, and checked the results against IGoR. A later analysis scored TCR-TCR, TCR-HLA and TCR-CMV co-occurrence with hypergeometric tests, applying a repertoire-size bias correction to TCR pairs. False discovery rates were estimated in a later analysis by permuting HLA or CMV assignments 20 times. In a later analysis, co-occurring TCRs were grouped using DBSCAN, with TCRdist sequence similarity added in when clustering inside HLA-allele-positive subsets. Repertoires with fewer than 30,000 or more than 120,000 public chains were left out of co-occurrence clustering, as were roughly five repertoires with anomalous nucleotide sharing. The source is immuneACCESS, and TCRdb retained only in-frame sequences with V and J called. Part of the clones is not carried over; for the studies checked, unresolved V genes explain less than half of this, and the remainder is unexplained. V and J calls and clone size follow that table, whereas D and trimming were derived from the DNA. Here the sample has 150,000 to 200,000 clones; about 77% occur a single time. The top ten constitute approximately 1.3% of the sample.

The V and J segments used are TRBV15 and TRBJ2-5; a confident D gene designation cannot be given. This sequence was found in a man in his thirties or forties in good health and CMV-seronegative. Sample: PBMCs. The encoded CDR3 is CATSLGNQETQYF. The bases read TGTGCCACCAGCCTAGGAAACCAAGAGACCCAGTACTTC.